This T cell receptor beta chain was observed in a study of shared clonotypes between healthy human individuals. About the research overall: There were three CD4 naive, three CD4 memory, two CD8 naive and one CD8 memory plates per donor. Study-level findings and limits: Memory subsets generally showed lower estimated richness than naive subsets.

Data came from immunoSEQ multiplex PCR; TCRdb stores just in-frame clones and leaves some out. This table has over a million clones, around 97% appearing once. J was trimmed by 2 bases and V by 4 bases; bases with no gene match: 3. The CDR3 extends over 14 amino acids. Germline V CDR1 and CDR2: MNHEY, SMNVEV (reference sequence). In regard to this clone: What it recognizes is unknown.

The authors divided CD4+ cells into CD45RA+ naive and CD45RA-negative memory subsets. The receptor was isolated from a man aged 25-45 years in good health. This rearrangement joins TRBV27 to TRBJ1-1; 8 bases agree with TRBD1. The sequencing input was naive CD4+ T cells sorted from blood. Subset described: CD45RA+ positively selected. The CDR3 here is CASSWDRFNTEAFF. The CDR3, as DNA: TGTGCCAGCAGTTGGGACAGGTTCAACACTGAAGCTTTCTTT.